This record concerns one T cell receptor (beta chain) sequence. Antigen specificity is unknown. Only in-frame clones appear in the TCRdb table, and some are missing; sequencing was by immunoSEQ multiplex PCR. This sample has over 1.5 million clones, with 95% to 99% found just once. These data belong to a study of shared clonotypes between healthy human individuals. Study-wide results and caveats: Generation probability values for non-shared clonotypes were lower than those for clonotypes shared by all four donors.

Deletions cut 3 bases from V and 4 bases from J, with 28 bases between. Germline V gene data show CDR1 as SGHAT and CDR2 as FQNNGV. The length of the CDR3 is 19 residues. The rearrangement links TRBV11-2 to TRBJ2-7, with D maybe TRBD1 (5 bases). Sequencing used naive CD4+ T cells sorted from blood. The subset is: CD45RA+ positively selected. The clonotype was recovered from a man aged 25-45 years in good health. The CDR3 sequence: CASSFGSFWGSDSGYEQYF. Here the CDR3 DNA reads TGTGCCAGCAGCTTTGGATCATTCTGGGGCTCAGATTCCGGGTACGAGCAGTACTTC.